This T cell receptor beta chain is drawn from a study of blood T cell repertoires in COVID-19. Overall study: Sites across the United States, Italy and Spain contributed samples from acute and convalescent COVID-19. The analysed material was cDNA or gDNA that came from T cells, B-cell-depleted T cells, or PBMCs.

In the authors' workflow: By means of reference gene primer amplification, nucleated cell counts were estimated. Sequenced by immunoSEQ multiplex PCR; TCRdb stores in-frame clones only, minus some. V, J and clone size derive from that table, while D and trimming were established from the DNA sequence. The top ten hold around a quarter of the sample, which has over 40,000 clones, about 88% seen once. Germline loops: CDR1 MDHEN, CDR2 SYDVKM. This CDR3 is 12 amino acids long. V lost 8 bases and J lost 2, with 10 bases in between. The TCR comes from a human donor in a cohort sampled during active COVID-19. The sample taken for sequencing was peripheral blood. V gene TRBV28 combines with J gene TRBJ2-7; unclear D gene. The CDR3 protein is CASLKQPYEQYF. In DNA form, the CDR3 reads TGTGCCAGCTTGAAACAGCCCTACGAGCAGTACTTC.